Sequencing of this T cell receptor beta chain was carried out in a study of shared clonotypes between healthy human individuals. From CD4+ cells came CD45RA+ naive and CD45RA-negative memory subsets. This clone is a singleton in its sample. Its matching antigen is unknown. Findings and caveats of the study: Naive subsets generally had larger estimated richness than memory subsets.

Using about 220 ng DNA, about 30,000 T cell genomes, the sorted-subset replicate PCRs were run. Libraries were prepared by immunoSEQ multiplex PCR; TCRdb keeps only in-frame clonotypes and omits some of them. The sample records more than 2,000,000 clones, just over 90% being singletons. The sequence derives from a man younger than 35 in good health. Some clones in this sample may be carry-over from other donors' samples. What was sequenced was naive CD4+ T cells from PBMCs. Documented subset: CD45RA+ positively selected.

In DNA form, the CDR3 reads TGCGCCAGCAGCCGAGCCCCTAGCGGGAGTGTCGACGAGCAGTACTTC. Translating gives CASSRAPSGSVDEQYF. The V gene is TRBV5-1, the J gene TRBJ2-7; 10 bases map to TRBD2. There are 16 residues in the CDR3. Germline V lookup: CDR1 SGHRS, CDR2 YFSETQ. V lost 4 bases, J lost 5 bases, and 12 bases stayed unmatched.